Included here is one T cell receptor (beta chain) sequence, with context. The primer mix had 60 Vbeta and 13 Jbeta primers. The data were produced by immunoSEQ multiplex PCR, yet TCRdb's version contains in-frame clones alone and is incomplete. The sample has about 220,000 clones; more than 75% are singletons. The record originates from a study of cytomegalovirus exposure and HLA in healthy donors. The V gene's germline CDR1 is MRHNA and CDR2 SNTAGT. The CDR3 has 13 residues. The V segment lost 6 bases and the J segment 5 bases; nucleotides outside the gene matches: 3. Sequencing was carried out using PBMCs. The chain carries TRBV6-4 and TRBJ1-5, with 8 positions matching TRBD1. This receptor was identified in a woman in her thirties or forties in good health and CMV-seropositive. CDR3 region: CASSVDRDQPQHF. CDR3 sequence (DNA): TGTGCCAGCAGCGTGGACAGGGATCAGCCCCAGCATTTT.